The rows below give T cell receptor beta chains drawn from one sample of a study of cytomegalovirus exposure and HLA in healthy donors. The data were produced by immunoSEQ multiplex PCR, yet TCRdb's version contains in-frame clones alone and is incomplete. The sample has 100,000 or so clones; 13% to 15% are singletons. Sequences were obtained from PBMCs. All receptors come from a female donor in good health and CMV-seronegative. CDR3s include the opening cysteine and the closing phenylalanine or tryptophan. The order of the fields is CDR3 protein, clone size, J gene, V gene. Expanded clones are given a class, and other clones once, few, many or no size at all.

CAWSPGQGAWNEQFF	.	TRBJ2-1	TRBV30
CASSFLEASGGFLYF	.	TRBJ2-3	TRBV27
CASSWDYQETQYF	.	TRBJ2-5	TRBV5-6
CASSWGLEGAYNEQFF	.	TRBJ2-1	TRBV6-5
CASSLWGGDSPLHF	.	TRBJ1-6	TRBV7-2
CASSIQWLDTEAFF	few	TRBJ1-1	TRBV19
CASSQVREREQYF	.	TRBJ2-7	TRBV4-3
CASSPQGQGYGYTF	few	TRBJ1-2	TRBV5-1
CASSYNTGFAFF	few	TRBJ1-1	TRBV6-5
CASSKGKNQPQHF	few	TRBJ1-5	TRBV19
CASSQDRKTGGGSPLHF	.	TRBJ1-6	TRBV4-1
CASSRLAGGYDTQYF	.	TRBJ2-3	TRBV2
CASNGGDGYTF	few	TRBJ1-2	TRBV9
CASSVGGGELFF	few	TRBJ2-2	TRBV9